This T cell receptor beta chain was observed in a study of T-cell reconstitution after alpha-beta-depleted transplantation in children. This clonotype occurred many times. Molecular barcoding with unique molecular identifiers was used for the TCRbeta library. Using its own MiXCR run on the PCR reads, TCRdb lists one record per CDR3 protein. Among roughly 200,000 distinct CDR3 sequences listed, around 7% were seen once. This CDR3 is built from 12 residues. The V segment lost 10 bases and the J segment 6 bases; nucleotides outside the gene matches: 4. Germline V gene sequence: CDR1 MNHEY, CDR2 SMNVEV (reference sequence).

The chain carries TRBV27 and TRBJ2-7, with 12 nucleotides matching TRBD1. Sequenced here: PBMCs, sampled before TCRalphabeta/CD19-depleted stem cell transplant. This receptor was obtained from a boy aged 2 to 10 with acute lymphoblastic leukemia, due to receive a stem cell transplant. The CDR3 DNA sequence: TGTGCCACGGGACAGGGGGCGATCGAGCAGTACTTC. Translation gives CATGQGAIEQYF.